Listed below are T cell receptor beta chains from one sample, sequenced in a study of blood T cells in healthy people across ages. TCRdb passed the 5' RACE reads through MiXCR, listing each CDR3 protein once. The sample lists 600,000 to 1,000,000 distinct CDR3 sequences, roughly 25% occurring once. The same data also contributed to another study, on T cells of mothers and their children.

What was sequenced was blood. These receptors were taken from a boy aged 10-17 years in good health. The CDR3 runs from the conserved cysteine through the conserved F or W. D genes are given only for firm matches. Size values are once, few and many counts, or a class for expanded clones, and some rows have none.

j_call: TRBJ2-2
clone_size: .
v_call: TRBV6-5
d_call: .
cdr3_aa: CASSYWSTGELFF
cdr3_nt: TGTGCCAGCAGTTACTGGAGCACCGGGGAGCTGTTTTTT

j_call: TRBJ2-7
clone_size: few
v_call: TRBV4-2
d_call: .
cdr3_aa: CASSQEDSRYYEQYF
cdr3_nt: TGTGCCAGCAGCCAAGAGGACAGCCGATACTACGAGCAGTACTTC

j_call: TRBJ2-1
clone_size: few
v_call: TRBV28
d_call: TRBD2
cdr3_aa: CASSETGTSVYNEQFF
cdr3_nt: TGTGCCAGCAGCGAAACCGGGACTAGCGTTTACAATGAGCAGTTCTTC

j_call: TRBJ2-4
clone_size: .
v_call: TRBV6-2/TRBV6-3
d_call: .
cdr3_aa: CASSYERIAKNIQYF
cdr3_nt: TGTGCCAGCAGTTATGAGCGGATAGCCAAAAACATTCAGTACTTC

j_call: TRBJ2-6
clone_size: few
v_call: TRBV5-1
d_call: .
cdr3_aa: CASSSGTPAGANVLTF
cdr3_nt: TGCGCCAGCAGCTCGGGGACGCCGGCTGGGGCCAACGTCCTGACTTTC

j_call: TRBJ1-1
clone_size: few
v_call: TRBV7-9
d_call: TRBD1
cdr3_aa: CASSGQGANTEAFF
cdr3_nt: TGTGCCAGCAGCGGACAGGGGGCCAACACTGAAGCTTTCTTT

j_call: TRBJ1-5
clone_size: .
v_call: TRBV7-9
d_call: TRBD1
cdr3_aa: CASGQTGVNQPQHF
cdr3_nt: TGTGCCAGCGGCCAGACAGGGGTGAATCAGCCCCAGCATTTT

j_call: TRBJ1-1
clone_size: .
v_call: TRBV5-1
d_call: .
cdr3_aa: CASTDPNRALFTEAFF
cdr3_nt: TGCGCCAGCACCGATCCAAATAGGGCTCTCTTCACTGAAGCTTTCTTT

j_call: TRBJ1-5
clone_size: .
v_call: TRBV12-3/TRBV12-4
d_call: .
cdr3_aa: CASTLQTGSNQPQHF
cdr3_nt: TGTGCCAGCACCCTTCAGACAGGAAGCAATCAGCCCCAGCATTTT

j_call: TRBJ2-1
clone_size: .
v_call: TRBV10-3
d_call: .
cdr3_aa: CAISESKPADSYNEQFF
cdr3_nt: TGTGCCATCAGTGAGTCGAAACCAGCGGACTCCTACAATGAGCAGTTCTTC

j_call: TRBJ2-7
clone_size: .
v_call: TRBV6-5
d_call: .
cdr3_aa: CASWRGGNRDEQYF
cdr3_nt: TGTGCCAGCTGGAGAGGGGGTAATCGGGACGAGCAGTACTTC